Each of the 28 T cell receptor beta chains below was sequenced from the same sample in a study of shared clonotypes between healthy human individuals. Using immunoSEQ multiplex PCR, the repertoire was profiled, and TCRdb retains in-frame clones only, with some absent. The table records about 560,000 clones, around 78% of them present only once. Sequencing used PBMCs. These receptors were obtained from a woman aged 35 to 49 in good health. Some clones in this sample may be carry-over from other donors' samples.

The V call is TRBV5-6, the J call TRBJ1-1; D is unclear. V dropped 0 bases and J dropped 4 bases, with 10 bases sitting between them. Per the germline V gene, CDR1 is SGHDT and CDR2 is YYEEEE. The CDR3 length is 14 residues. The CDR3 coding sequence is TGTGCCAGCAGCTTGGGGCCCGTTTCCACTGAAGCTTTCTTT. This translates into CASSLGPVSTEAFF. The full variable domain, in which reference TRBV5-6 and TRBJ1-1 provide the parts outside the CDR3, is DAGVTQSPTHLIKTRGQQVTLRCSPKSGHDTVSWYQQALGQGPQFIFQYYEEEERQRGNFPDRFSGHQFPNYSSELNVNALLLGDSALYLCASSLGPVSTEAFFGQGTRLTVV.

The CDR3 region is CASSALAGALDEQFF. CDR3 DNA: TGTGCCAGCAGTGCCCTAGCGGGAGCGTTAGATGAGCAGTTCTTC. The chain has TRBV2 and TRBJ2-1, with 10 bases aligning to TRBD2. Germline loops: CDR1 SNHLY, CDR2 FYNNEI. V lost 4 bases, J lost 8 bases, and 8 bases stayed unmatched. CDR3 length: 15 amino acids.

The rearrangement uses TRBV7-2 and TRBJ2-7, with 10 nucleotides matching TRBD2. Germline V gene data show CDR1 as SGHTA and CDR2 as FQGNSA. V lost 2 bases and J lost 9; bases outside the gene matches: 4. CDR3 size: 13 residues. The DNA for the CDR3 is TGTGCCAGCAGCTTATTAGCGGGAGGCGGGCAGTACTTC. The encoded protein is CASSLLAGGGQYF.

The DNA of the CDR3 is TGTGCCAGCAGCACCGCGGGGGGCACTGAAGCTTTCTTT. The encoded protein is CASSTAGGTEAFF. The chain recombines TRBV11-2 with TRBJ1-1, with D tentatively TRBD1 (5 bases). The germline CDR1 and CDR2 sequences are SGHAT and FQNNGV. CDR3 length: 13 amino acids. Trimming took 5 bases from V and 4 from J, leaving 11 bases between them.

The chain is built from TRBV7-9 and TRBJ2-3, with 10 bases identical to TRBD1. Germline loops: CDR1 SEHNR, CDR2 FQNEAQ (reference sequence). J lost 5 bases, V lost 7 bases, and 3 bases had no gene match. This CDR3 is built from 13 residues. CDR3: CASKGTGEDTQYF. In nucleotides, the CDR3 is TGTGCCAGCAAAGGGACAGGGGAAGATACGCAGTATTTT.

The chain combines TRBV7-8 with TRBJ2-4; 9 positions agree with TRBD2. The V gene's germline CDR1 is SGHVS and CDR2 FQNEAQ. CDR3 length equals 16 residues. The CDR3 DNA follows: TGTGCTACAGCCGGGACTAGCCCAACTCTCGGAAACATTCAGTACTTC. Its translation is CATAGTSPTLGNIQYF.

The chain combines TRBV10-3 with TRBJ2-7; the D gene is possibly TRBD2 (6 bases). Trimming pared 2 bases from V and 0 bases from J, leaving 17 bases between. Per the germline V gene, CDR1 is ENHRY and CDR2 is SYGVKD. The CDR3 covers 17 residues. The DNA for the CDR3 is TGTGCCATCAGTGAGCCGCAGGGCGGGATGAGCTCCTACGAGCAGTACTTC. Amino acid sequence: CAISEPQGGMSSYEQYF.

The V gene is TRBV7-9, the J gene TRBJ2-2; D uncertain. V lost 1 base and J lost 0, with 6 bases in between. The germline CDR1 and CDR2 sequences are SEHNR and FQNEAQ (reference sequence). This CDR3 has 15 residues. The CDR3 is CASSLDGPNTGELFF. CDR3 in DNA: TGTGCCAGCAGCTTAGACGGCCCGAACACCGGGGAGCTGTTTTTT.

V gene TRBV19 combines with J gene TRBJ1-2; a possible D gene is TRBD1 (5 bases). V was pared by 5 bases and J by 3 bases, with 7 bases between. In germline, CDR1 is LNHDA, CDR2 SQIVND (reference sequence). The CDR3 consists of 12 residues. DNA of the CDR3: TGTGCCAGTAGTTGGGGGGACTATGGCTACACCTTC. It is translated as CASSWGDYGYTF.

The J gene is TRBJ2-1, the V gene TRBV5-1, with D perhaps assigned TRBD1 or TRBD2 (6 bases each). Germline values: CDR1 SGHRS, CDR2 YFSETQ. V lost 7 bases and J 2 bases, leaving 16 bases between the germline ends. The CDR3 has 15 residues. The DNA for the CDR3 is TGCGCCAGCGCAAGCGGAGGGGGGCCCTACAATGAGCAGTTCTTC. Translating it yields CASASGGGPYNEQFF.

The rearrangement uses TRBV7-9 and TRBJ2-7; 11 bases agree with TRBD2. The CDR3 is made up of 15 amino acids. The V gene's germline CDR1 is SEHNR and CDR2 FQNEAQ (reference sequence). The V segment lost 5 bases and the J segment 3 bases; nucleotides outside the gene matches: 6. The CDR3 nucleotides are TGTGCCAGCAGCCCTAGACTAGCGGGGCACTACGAGCAGTACTTC. Encoded protein: CASSPRLAGHYEQYF. The variable domain in full, with the rest retrieved from reference TRBV7-9 and TRBJ2-7, is DTGVSQNPRHKITKRGQNVTFRCDPISEHNRLYWYRQTLGQGPEFLTYFQNEAQLEKSRLLSDRFSAERPKGSFSTLEIQRTEQGDSAMYLCASSPRLAGHYEQYFGPGTRLTVT.

The chain links TRBV5-1 to TRBJ2-7, with TRBD2 matching 7 bases. Trimming cost V 1 base and J 2 bases; bases outside gene matches: 3. Germline assignment: CDR1 SGHRS and CDR2 YFSETQ. The CDR3 has 14 residues. This chain's CDR3 is CASSLSGVPYEQYF. In nucleotides, the CDR3 is TGCGCCAGCAGCTTGAGCGGGGTCCCCTACGAGCAGTACTTC.

The rearrangement joins TRBV7-9 to TRBJ2-1, with D perhaps matching TRBD1 or TRBD2 (5 bases each). CDR1 is SEHNR, CDR2 FQNEAQ, per germline (reference sequence). The CDR3 sequence is 17 residues long. V was shortened by 0 bases and J by 2 bases, with 14 bases between the two germline ends. The CDR3 DNA is TGTGCCAGCAGCTTAGCTTGGGTGGGGGAGACCTACAATGAGCAGTTCTTC. Amino acid sequence: CASSLAWVGETYNEQFF. The full variable domain, with the rest looked up from reference TRBV7-9 and TRBJ2-1, is DTGVSQNPRHKITKRGQNVTFRCDPISEHNRLYWYRQTLGQGPEFLTYFQNEAQLEKSRLLSDRFSAERPKGSFSTLEIQRTEQGDSAMYLCASSLAWVGETYNEQFFGPGTRLTVL.

By share of the sample, this clone is medium-sized (0.01 to 0.1%). Additional DNA sequences in this sample encode the identical CDR3. This rearrangement joins TRBV6-1 to TRBJ1-1; perhaps TRBD1 as D (5 bases). Trimming left V 1 base short and J 6 bases short, with 12 bases between. Germline V lookup: CDR1 MNHNS, CDR2 SASEGT. CDR3 length equals 14 residues. The CDR3 region is CASSEVTGVAEAFF. The CDR3 coding sequence is TGTGCCAGCAGTGAAGTGACGGGGGTAGCTGAAGCTTTCTTT.

The rearrangement joins TRBV5-6 to TRBJ1-5, with D unresolved. The germline CDR1 and CDR2 sequences are SGHDT and YYEEEE. The length of the CDR3 is 12 residues. V lost 1 base and J 4 bases, leaving 3 bases between the germline ends. CDR3 in amino acids: CASSLLNQPQHF. The CDR3, as DNA: TGTGCCAGCAGCTTGTTAAATCAGCCCCAGCATTTT.

The chain is built from TRBV7-3 and TRBJ2-1; D remains unclear. The CDR3 contains 13 residues. V was shortened by 2 bases and J by 7 bases, with 9 bases between the two germline ends. Per the germline V gene, CDR1 is SGHTA and CDR2 is FQGTGA. The CDR3 region is CASSLGSSNEQFF. In nucleotides, the CDR3 is TGTGCCAGCAGCTTAGGTTCTTCAAATGAGCAGTTCTTC.

A few counts support this clone. The V gene is TRBV10-3, the J gene TRBJ1-1; D might be TRBD1 (5 bases). The germline CDR1 and CDR2 sequences are ENHRY and SYGVKD. The CDR3 is 12 residues long. Trimming cost V 10 bases and J 1 base, with 10 bases left between them. CDR3 residues: CASDGGNTEAFF. CDR3 sequence (DNA): TGTGCCAGCGACGGGGGGAACACTGAAGCTTTCTTT.

As concerns this clone: The sample holds other DNA sequences that translate to the same CDR3. The chain joins TRBV2 to TRBJ1-5; 8 bases line up with TRBD1. This CDR3 has 15 amino acids. Germline trimming cut 4 bases from V and 4 bases from J; bases unmatched to any gene: 6. The germline V gene has CDR1 SNHLY and CDR2 FYNNEI. The CDR3 coding sequence is TGTGCCAGCAGTGGCCGTACAGGGGGGAATCAGCCCCAGCATTTT. Its translation: CASSGRTGGNQPQHF.

The J gene is TRBJ1-1, the V gene TRBV7-8; no reliable D call. The CDR3 loop spans 14 amino acids. CDR1 and CDR2 (germline): SGHVS, FQNEAQ. Trimming shortened V by 1 base and J by 1 base, and 7 bases separated the two germline ends. The CDR3 DNA is TGTGCCAGCAGCTTAGAAACGGCGAACACTGAAGCTTTCTTT. It is translated as CASSLETANTEAFF.

This chain connects TRBV7-9 to TRBJ1-1; D gene unclear. Deletions cut 3 bases from V and 1 base from J, with 9 bases between. This CDR3 has 14 amino acids. The germline gives CDR1 SEHNR, CDR2 FQNEAQ (reference sequence). The CDR3 spells CASSFSGENTEAFF. CDR3 DNA sequence: TGTGCCAGCAGCTTTAGTGGGGAGAACACTGAAGCTTTCTTT.

This CDR3 reads CASTREANYGYTF. For the CDR3, the DNA is TGTGCCAGCACCAGAGAAGCTAACTATGGCTACACCTTC. The V gene is TRBV9, the J gene TRBJ1-2; D is ambiguous. Per the germline V gene, CDR1 is SGDLS and CDR2 is YYNGEE. This CDR3 region has 13 residues. V was shortened by 6 bases and J by 0 bases, with 9 bases between the two germline ends.

V usage is TRBV9 and J usage is TRBJ2-6; 13 nucleotides align to TRBD2. Germline CDR1 is SGDLS and CDR2 is YYNGEE. Losses at the gene ends were 4 bases for V and 0 bases for J; bases not matched to a gene: 1. The CDR3 runs to 17 residues. CDR3 sequence: CASSRLAGGSGANVLTF. The CDR3 nucleotides are TGTGCCAGCAGCAGACTAGCGGGGGGCTCTGGGGCCAACGTCCTGACTTTC.

The rearrangement joins TRBV7-2 to TRBJ2-3; D tentatively fits TRBD1 or TRBD2 (5 bases each). Germline assignment: CDR1 SGHTA and CDR2 FQGNSA. This CDR3 spans 17 amino acids. The V gene lost 5 bases and the J gene lost 0 bases, with 18 bases spanning the gap. The CDR3 loop reads CASSLQAGPTSTDTQYF. DNA for the CDR3: TGTGCCAGCAGCCTACAGGCGGGCCCAACTAGCACAGATACGCAGTATTTT.

The chain is built from TRBV7-2 and TRBJ2-1; unclear D gene. The CDR3 is 13 amino acids. V lost 1 base and J 10 bases, leaving 11 bases between the germline ends. Germline CDR1 is SGHTA and CDR2 is FQGNSA. The CDR3 reads CASSLVRAEEQFF. The CDR3 DNA reads as TGTGCCAGCAGCTTAGTTCGGGCGGAAGAGCAGTTCTTC.

The gene calls are TRBV14 and TRBJ2-5; D might be TRBD1 (6 bases). Looked up from germline, CDR1 is SGHDN and CDR2 is FVKESK. Trimming cost V 4 bases and J 2 bases, with 20 bases left between them. The CDR3 runs to 17 residues. CDR3 sequence reads: CASSPRRTVAPQETQYF. The CDR3, as DNA: TGTGCCAGCAGCCCGCGTCGGACAGTCGCCCCTCAAGAGACCCAGTACTTC.

The chain has TRBV15 and TRBJ1-4; no clear D gene. Germline V gene sequence: CDR1 LNHNV, CDR2 YYDKDF (reference sequence). V lost 0 bases and J 0 bases, leaving 11 bases between the germline ends. This CDR3 contains 17 residues. This chain's CDR3 is CATSRDAYSATNEKLFF. The DNA for the CDR3 is TGTGCCACCAGCAGAGACGCATACAGCGCAACTAATGAAAAACTGTTTTTT.

The chain carries TRBV28 and TRBJ2-7; the match to TRBD1 covers 7 bases. The length of the CDR3 is 15 residues. CDR1 and CDR2 from the germline V gene are MDHEN and SYDVKM. The V and J ends lost 3 bases and 1 base, in that order; junction bases with no gene match: 6. The CDR3 loop reads CASSFSGTASYEQYF. The DNA of the CDR3 is TGTGCCAGCAGTTTTTCCGGGACAGCGTCCTACGAGCAGTACTTC.

The chain carries TRBV19 and TRBJ1-4; 7 nucleotides match TRBD1. This CDR3 contains 15 residues. After removal of 5 bases from V and 6 bases from J, the junction contained 9 bases not matched to a gene. CDR1 is LNHDA and CDR2 is SQIVND in the germline V gene (reference sequence). In DNA, the CDR3 is TGTGCCAGTAGTCTCAACAGGGGCGCCGATGAAAAACTGTTTTTT. Translating it yields CASSLNRGADEKLFF. The full variable domain, in which reference TRBV19 and TRBJ1-4 provide the parts outside the CDR3, is DGGITQSPKYLFRKEGQNVTLSCEQNLNHDAMYWYRQDPGQGLRLIYYSQIVNDFQKGDIAEGYSVSREKKESFPLTVTSAQKNPTAFYLCASSLNRGADEKLFFGSGTQLSVL.